The entry below describes one TCR beta chain. This clonotype was seen only a few times. The antigen it recognizes is unknown. Within one base of it there is no much larger clone, and no base qualities were kept. TCRdb shows the sequencer as Illumina HiSeq 1500. Through fastp at Q25 and MiXCR, TCRdb rebuilt clones from the public reads, retaining in-frame beta chains. A single entry per CDR3 protein holds the most common genes and DNA from its merged rows. Present in this sample are some 440,000 distinct CDR3 sequences, about a third of which were seen just once. The ten largest clones take up around 15% of the sample. The germline V gene gives CDR1 as MGHRA and CDR2 as YSYEKL. The germline ends are 9 bases apart after V is trimmed by 1 base and J by 1 base. Including the terminal cysteine and phenylalanine, the CDR3 comprises 15 residues. Only CDR3 DNA is held: 45 bases, read in frame from base 1. The entry originates in a study of T cell repertoires in cytomegalovirus infection (dated by TCRdb to between 2018 and 2020). At the level of the whole study: Because public TCR beta signatures pointed to carriage of CMV infection together with the matching HLA type, the HLA type of each donor mattered for the analysis. Broader findings and caveats from the paper: In the ex vivo response, HLA-C-restricted CMV-specific TCR beta clonotypes were dominant, and in two of eight donors the single most frequent clonotype came from this HLA-C-restricted group. Carriers of CMV infection plus the relevant HLA type were discriminated by the cumulative frequency of public TCR beta family members in the study cohort and in an independent 352-donor cohort.

The clonotype originates from a human donor in good health (CMV status not recorded). Some clones in this sample may be carry-over from other donors' samples. Specimen: PBMCs. The chain was built from TRBV4-1 and TRBJ2-3; no confident D gene assignment can be made. The base sequence is TGCGCCAGCAGCCAAGTGGGTAGCCGCACAGATACGCAGTATTTT. This gives the protein CASSQVGSRTDTQYF.